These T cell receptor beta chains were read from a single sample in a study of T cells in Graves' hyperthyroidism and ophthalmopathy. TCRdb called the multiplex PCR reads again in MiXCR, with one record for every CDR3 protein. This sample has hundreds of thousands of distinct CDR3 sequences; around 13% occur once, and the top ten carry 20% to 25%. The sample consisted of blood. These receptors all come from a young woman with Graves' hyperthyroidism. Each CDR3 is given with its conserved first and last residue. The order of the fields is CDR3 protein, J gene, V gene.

CDR3aa: CASSLDRGTGELFF
j_gene: TRBJ2-2
v_gene: TRBV11-2

CDR3aa: CASTEAQALPDTQYF
j_gene: TRBJ2-3
v_gene: TRBV11-2

CDR3aa: CATSTVMNTGAFF
j_gene: TRBJ1-1
v_gene: TRBV6-1

CDR3aa: CASSLIRGTSRRNEQFF
j_gene: TRBJ2-1
v_gene: TRBV7-8

CDR3aa: CSVGTDNQPQHF
j_gene: TRBJ1-5
v_gene: TRBV20-1

CDR3aa: CASSLGGQETQYF
j_gene: TRBJ2-5
v_gene: TRBV11-2

CDR3aa: CASTPAGDNEQFF
j_gene: TRBJ2-1
v_gene: TRBV4-2

CDR3aa: CASSLDGEKLFF
j_gene: TRBJ1-4
v_gene: TRBV12-3/TRBV12-4

CDR3aa: CSATDRTTNNEQFF
j_gene: TRBJ2-1
v_gene: TRBV20-1

CDR3aa: CGVAGTDDTQYF
j_gene: TRBJ2-3
v_gene: TRBV29-1

CDR3aa: CASSPRERVYEQYF
j_gene: TRBJ2-7
v_gene: TRBV5-6

CDR3aa: CASRVKRGPTDTQYF
j_gene: TRBJ2-3
v_gene: TRBV28

CDR3aa: CASGSGRDTGELFF
j_gene: TRBJ2-2
v_gene: TRBV6-1

CDR3aa: CASSPGGSGGIEKLFF
j_gene: TRBJ1-4
v_gene: TRBV5-1

CDR3aa: CASSFQGAMNTEAFF
j_gene: TRBJ1-1
v_gene: TRBV5-8

CDR3aa: CASSMSASNQPQHF
j_gene: TRBJ1-5
v_gene: TRBV19

CDR3aa: CASRSQGNTIYF
j_gene: TRBJ1-3
v_gene: TRBV7-2

CDR3aa: CASSLDLSGQSNQPQHF
j_gene: TRBJ1-5
v_gene: TRBV28

CDR3aa: CATSREGAYEQCF
j_gene: TRBJ2-7
v_gene: TRBV15

CDR3aa: CASSLAPGDTVYNEQFF
j_gene: TRBJ2-1
v_gene: TRBV7-9

CDR3aa: CAISERKQGWTKAFF
j_gene: TRBJ1-1
v_gene: TRBV10-3

CDR3aa: CASSRQATYNEQFF
j_gene: TRBJ2-1
v_gene: TRBV12-3/TRBV12-4